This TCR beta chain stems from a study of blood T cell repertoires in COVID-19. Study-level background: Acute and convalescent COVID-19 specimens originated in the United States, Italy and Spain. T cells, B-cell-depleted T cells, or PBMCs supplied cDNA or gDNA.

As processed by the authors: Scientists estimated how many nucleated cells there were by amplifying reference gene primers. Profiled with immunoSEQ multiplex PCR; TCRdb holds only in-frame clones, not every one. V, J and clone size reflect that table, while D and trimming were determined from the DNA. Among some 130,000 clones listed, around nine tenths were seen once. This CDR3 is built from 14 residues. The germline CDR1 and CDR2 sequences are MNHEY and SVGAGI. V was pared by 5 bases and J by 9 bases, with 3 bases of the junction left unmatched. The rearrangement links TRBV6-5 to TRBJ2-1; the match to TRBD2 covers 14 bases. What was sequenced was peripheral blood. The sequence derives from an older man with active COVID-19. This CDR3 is CASSRTSGRTEQFF. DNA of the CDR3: TGTGCCAGCAGTAGGACTAGCGGGAGGACTGAGCAGTTCTTC.